The clone carrying this T cell receptor (beta chain) was recorded a few times. The antigen is unknown. Original data processing: Junction-only immunoSEQ data arrived without quality scores, meaning filtering differed. The repertoire was sequenced with immunoSEQ multiplex PCR; TCRdb's copy has only in-frame clones and lacks some. V and J calls and clone size come straight from that table; D and trimming were deduced from the DNA. The sample shows approximately 720,000 clones, 55% to 75% of them seen only once. CD45RA-negative memory and CD45RA+ naive subsets were split from the CD4+ cells. These data come from a study of shared clonotypes between healthy human individuals. General study findings and limits: Apart from blood, nothing was sampled; tissue repertoires likely differ. It was observed that 5% to 6.5% of naive CD4 clonotypes were shared across four donors.

The CDR3 runs 11 residues. CDR1 and CDR2 (germline): DFQATT, SNEGSKA (reference sequence). The genes are TRBV20-1 and TRBJ1-2; D is possibly TRBD1 (5 bases). The TCR originated in a woman aged 25 to 39 in good health. The sample comprised memory CD4+ T cells sorted from blood. The subset was: CD45RA-negative fraction. The CDR3 loop reads CSGTENYGYTF. The CDR3 coding sequence is TGCAGCGGGACGGAGAACTATGGCTACACCTTC.